This T cell receptor (beta chain) is drawn from a study of PD-1 blockade in mismatch repair-deficient tumors. V was shortened by 3 bases and J by 4 bases, with 13 bases between the two germline ends. This CDR3 is built from 14 residues. Germline V gene sequence: CDR1 MNHEY, CDR2 SVGAGI. The protocol was immunoSEQ multiplex PCR, while the TCRdb copy is restricted to in-frame clones and leaves out a portion. Of more than 40,000 clones in the sample, 81% are singletons; the top ten hold around 8.1%. The sample consisted of peripheral blood, taken about 20 weeks after starting pembrolizumab. The chain combines TRBV6-5 with TRBJ2-7, with D tentatively TRBD1 (7 bases). This TCR was sampled from an adult with mismatch repair-deficient cancer. CDR3: CASSYGRGAYEQYF. For the CDR3, the DNA is TGTGCCAGCAGTTATGGCAGGGGGGCTTACGAGCAGTACTTC.